The rows below give T cell receptor beta chains drawn from one sample of a study of T cells in narcolepsy. Sequenced by immunoSEQ multiplex PCR; TCRdb stores in-frame clones only, minus some. The sample lists 25,000 to 35,000 clones; roughly four fifths were seen once. The source material was memory (CD45RA-) CD4+ T cells from blood. The receptor source for this set is a human donor in good health. Both conserved end residues are trimmed from each CDR3.

v_call	cdr3_aa
TRBV7-2	ASSPRSFSGGRSTGELF
TRBV18	ASSPIPVANSPLH
TRBV6-6	ASSYKGQGKNTIY
TRBV6-5	ASSYGGLYEQY
TRBV7-2	ASSLAGEASTGELF
TRBV15	ATSGTGNSNQPQH
TRBV7-9	ASSQVQGAMINTEAF
TRBV5-1	ASSHQAGQGELF
TRBV19	ASSPGQTMT
TRBV9	ASSVDVGELF
TRBV6-5	ASSQMMNTEAF
TRBV5-8	ASSLGRPGVQPQH
TRBV19	ASSIPGLAGGQETQY
TRBV2	ASQSGGVNTEAF
TRBV7-2	ASSTTQGATSEQY
TRBV4-3	ASSQDVRGTGRMGKLF
TRBV7-9	ASSFRLVGSPDTQY